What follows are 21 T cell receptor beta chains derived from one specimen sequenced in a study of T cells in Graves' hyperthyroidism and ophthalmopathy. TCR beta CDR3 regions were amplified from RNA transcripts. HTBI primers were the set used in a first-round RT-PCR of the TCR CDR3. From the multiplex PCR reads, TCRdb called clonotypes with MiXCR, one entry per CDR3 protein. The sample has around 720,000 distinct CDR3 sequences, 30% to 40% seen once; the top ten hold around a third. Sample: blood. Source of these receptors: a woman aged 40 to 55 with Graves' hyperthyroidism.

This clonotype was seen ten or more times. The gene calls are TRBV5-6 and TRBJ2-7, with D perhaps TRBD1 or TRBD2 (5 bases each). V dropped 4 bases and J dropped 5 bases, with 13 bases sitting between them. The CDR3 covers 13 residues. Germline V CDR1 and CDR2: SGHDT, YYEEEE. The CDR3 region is CASSRNQGDEQYF. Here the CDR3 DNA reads TGTGCCAGCAGCCGAAACCAGGGAGACGAGCAGTACTTC.

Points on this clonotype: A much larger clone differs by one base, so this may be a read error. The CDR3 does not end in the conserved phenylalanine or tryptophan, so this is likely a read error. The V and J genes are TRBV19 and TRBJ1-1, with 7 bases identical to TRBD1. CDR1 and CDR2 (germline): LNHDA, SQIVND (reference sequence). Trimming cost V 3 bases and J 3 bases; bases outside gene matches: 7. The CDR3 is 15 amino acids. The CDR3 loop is CASSIGQGEYTEAFL. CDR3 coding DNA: TGTGCCAGTAGTATCGGGCAGGGGGAATACACTGAAGCTTTCCTT.

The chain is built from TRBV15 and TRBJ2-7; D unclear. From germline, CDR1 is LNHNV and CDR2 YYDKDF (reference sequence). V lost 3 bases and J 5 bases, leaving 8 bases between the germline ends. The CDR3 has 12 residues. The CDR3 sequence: CATSRSRNEQYF. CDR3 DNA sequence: TGTGCCACCAGCAGGAGCCGCAACGAGCAGTACTTC.

DNA for the CDR3: TGTGCCAGCAGTTTTTACGTAAATCAAGAGACCCAGTACTTC. Translating gives CASSFYVNQETQYF. V usage is TRBV12-3 or TRBV12-4 and J usage is TRBJ2-5; D is ambiguous. The length of the CDR3 is 14 residues. Trimming removed 3 bases at V and 2 bases at J, with 10 bases between.

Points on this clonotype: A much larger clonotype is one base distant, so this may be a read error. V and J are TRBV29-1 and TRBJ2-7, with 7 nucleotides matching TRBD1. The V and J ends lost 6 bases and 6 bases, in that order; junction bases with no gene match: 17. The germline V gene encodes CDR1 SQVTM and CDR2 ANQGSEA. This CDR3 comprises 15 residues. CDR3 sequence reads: CSVQGGREPHCEQYF. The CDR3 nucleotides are TGCAGCGTACAAGGGGGCCGAGAGCCTCACTGCGAGCAGTACTTC.

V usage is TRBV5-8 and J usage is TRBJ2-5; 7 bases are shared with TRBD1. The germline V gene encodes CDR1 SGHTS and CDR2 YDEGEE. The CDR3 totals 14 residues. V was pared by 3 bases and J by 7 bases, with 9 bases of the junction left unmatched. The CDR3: CASSSAGTVGTQYF. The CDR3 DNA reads TGTGCCAGCAGCTCCGCCGGGACAGTAGGGACCCAGTACTTC.

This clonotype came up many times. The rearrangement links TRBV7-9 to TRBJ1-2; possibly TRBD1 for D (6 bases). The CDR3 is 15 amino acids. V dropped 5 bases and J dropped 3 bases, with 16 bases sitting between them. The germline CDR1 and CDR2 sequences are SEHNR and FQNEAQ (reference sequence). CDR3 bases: TGTGCCAGCAGCCCCTCAGGGGAAAGGGACTATGGCTACACCTTC. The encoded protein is CASSPSGERDYGYTF.

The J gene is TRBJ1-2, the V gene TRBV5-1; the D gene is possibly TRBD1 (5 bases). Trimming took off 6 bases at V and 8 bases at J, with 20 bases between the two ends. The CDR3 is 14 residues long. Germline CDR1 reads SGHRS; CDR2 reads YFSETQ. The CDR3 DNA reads TGCGCCAGCACCATCAGCGGGGACCATTGGGGCTACACCTTC. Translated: CASTISGDHWGYTF.

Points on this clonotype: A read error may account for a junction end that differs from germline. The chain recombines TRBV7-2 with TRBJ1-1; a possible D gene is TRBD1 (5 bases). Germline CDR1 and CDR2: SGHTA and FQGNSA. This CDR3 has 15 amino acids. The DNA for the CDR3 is TGTGCCGGCAGCTTGGTAGGGGCCCCGGGGACTGAAGCTTTCTTT. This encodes CAGSLVGAPGTEAFF.

The CDR3 DNA reads TGTGCCAGCAGCCTACAGGGGGCTTATTATGGCTACACCTTC. Its translation: CASSLQGAYYGYTF. The genes are TRBV7-2 and TRBJ1-2, with 9 bases that match TRBD1. CDR1 is SGHTA, CDR2 FQGNSA, per germline. There are 14 residues in the CDR3. V lost 5 bases and J lost 5; bases outside the gene matches: 6.

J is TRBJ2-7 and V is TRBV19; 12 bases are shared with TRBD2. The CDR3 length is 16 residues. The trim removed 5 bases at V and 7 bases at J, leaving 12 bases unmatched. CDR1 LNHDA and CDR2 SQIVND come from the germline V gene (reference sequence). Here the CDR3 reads CASSPWTSGTTLEQYF. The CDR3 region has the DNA TGTGCCAGTAGTCCATGGACTAGCGGGACTACCTTGGAGCAGTACTTC. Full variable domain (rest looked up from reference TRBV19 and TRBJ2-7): DGGITQSPKYLFRKEGQNVTLSCEQNLNHDAMYWYRQDPGQGLRLIYYSQIVNDFQKGDIAEGYSVSREKKESFPLTVTSAQKNPTAFYLCASSPWTSGTTLEQYFGPGTRLTVT.

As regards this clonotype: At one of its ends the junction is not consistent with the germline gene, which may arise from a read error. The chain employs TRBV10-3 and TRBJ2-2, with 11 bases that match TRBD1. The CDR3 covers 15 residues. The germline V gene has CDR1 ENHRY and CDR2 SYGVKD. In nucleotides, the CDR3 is TGTGCCAGCAGTTACTCGGGACAGGGGGCCGGGGAGCTGTTTTTT. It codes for CASSYSGQGAGELFF.

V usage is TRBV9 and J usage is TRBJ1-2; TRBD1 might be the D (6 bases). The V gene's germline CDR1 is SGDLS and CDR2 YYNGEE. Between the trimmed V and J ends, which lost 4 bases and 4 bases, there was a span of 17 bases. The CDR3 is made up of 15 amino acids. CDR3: CASSKGLDRIYGYTF. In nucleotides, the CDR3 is TGTGCCAGCAGCAAAGGACTAGACAGGATCTATGGCTACACCTTC.

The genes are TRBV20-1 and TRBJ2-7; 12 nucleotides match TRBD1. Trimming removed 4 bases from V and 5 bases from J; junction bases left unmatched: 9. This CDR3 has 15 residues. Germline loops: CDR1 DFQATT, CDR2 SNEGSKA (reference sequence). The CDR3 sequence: CSATTGTGGWNEQYF. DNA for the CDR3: TGCAGTGCTACCACCGGGACAGGGGGCTGGAACGAGCAGTACTTC.

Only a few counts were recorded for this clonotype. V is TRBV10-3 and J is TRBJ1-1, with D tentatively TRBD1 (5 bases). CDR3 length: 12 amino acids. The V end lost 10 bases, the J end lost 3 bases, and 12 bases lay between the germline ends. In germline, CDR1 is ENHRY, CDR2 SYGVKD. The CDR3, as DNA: TGTGCCACCACGCCGGGGGACACTGAAGCTTTCTTT. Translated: CATTPGDTEAFF.

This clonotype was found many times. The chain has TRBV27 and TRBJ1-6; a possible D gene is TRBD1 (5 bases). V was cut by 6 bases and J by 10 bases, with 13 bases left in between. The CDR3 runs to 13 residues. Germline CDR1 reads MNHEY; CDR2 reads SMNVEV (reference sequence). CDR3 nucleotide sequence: TGTGCCAGCAGACCAGGGTTGAGCTCACCCCTCCACTTT. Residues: CASRPGLSSPLHF.

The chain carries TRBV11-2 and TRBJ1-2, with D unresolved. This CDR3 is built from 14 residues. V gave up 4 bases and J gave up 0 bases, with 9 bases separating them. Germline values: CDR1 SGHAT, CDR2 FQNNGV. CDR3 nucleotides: TGTGCCAGCAGCTACAGCGGGGCTAACTATGGCTACACCTTC. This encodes CASSYSGANYGYTF.

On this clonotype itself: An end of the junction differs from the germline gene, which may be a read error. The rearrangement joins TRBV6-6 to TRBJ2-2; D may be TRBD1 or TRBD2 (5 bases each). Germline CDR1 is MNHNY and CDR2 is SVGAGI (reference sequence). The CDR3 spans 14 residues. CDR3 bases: TGTGCCAGCAGCTTGGAATCGGGGCCCGGGGAGCCGTTTTTT. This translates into CASSLESGPGEPFF.

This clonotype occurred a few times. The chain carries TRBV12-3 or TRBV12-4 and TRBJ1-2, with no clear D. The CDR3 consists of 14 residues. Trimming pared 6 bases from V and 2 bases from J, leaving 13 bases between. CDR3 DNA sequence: TGTGCCAGCAGCCCGGTAGCGGGAAACTATGGCTACACCTTC. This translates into CASSPVAGNYGYTF.

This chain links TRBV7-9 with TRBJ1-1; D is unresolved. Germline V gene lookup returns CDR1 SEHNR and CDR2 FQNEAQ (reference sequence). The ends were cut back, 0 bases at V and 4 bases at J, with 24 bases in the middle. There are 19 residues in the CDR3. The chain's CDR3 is CASSLAFITIGSETTEAFF. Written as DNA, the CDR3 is TGTGCCAGCAGCTTAGCGTTTATAACGATTGGGTCCGAAACCACTGAAGCTTTCTTT.

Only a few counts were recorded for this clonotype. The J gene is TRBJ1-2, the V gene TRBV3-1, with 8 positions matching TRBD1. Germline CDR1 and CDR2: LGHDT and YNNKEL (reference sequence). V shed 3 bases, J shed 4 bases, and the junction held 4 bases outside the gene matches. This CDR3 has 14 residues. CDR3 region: CASSQGQVTYGYTF. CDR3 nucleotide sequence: TGTGCCAGCAGCCAGGGACAGGTCACCTATGGCTACACCTTC.